This T cell receptor (beta chain) was documented in a study of read filtering for tumor transcriptome and immune sequencing. This clonotype was seen many times. V gave up 3 bases and J gave up 0 bases, with 8 bases separating them. The germline V gene encodes CDR1 SQVTM and CDR2 ANQGSEA. The CDR3 is made up of 13 amino acids. This library used roughly 370 ng RNA and molecular barcoded adaptors spanning alpha/delta and beta/gamma chains. MiXCR, run by TCRdb on the reads, gives a single entry per CDR3 protein. This sample yields approximately 40,000 distinct CDR3 sequences, of which around 15% are seen a single time; 18% belongs to the top ten.

The V and J genes are TRBV29-1 and TRBJ1-1; D may be TRBD1 (5 bases). The sequence was obtained from a donor aged 40 or older with multiple myeloma. The material sequenced was a population of CD138-negative cells sorted from bone marrow. The chain's CDR3 is CSVERDLNTEAFF. In DNA form, the CDR3 reads TGCAGCGTTGAGAGGGACTTGAACACTGAAGCTTTCTTT.